This T cell receptor beta chain originates from a study of OX40 agonist ivuxolimab in advanced cancers. Across the whole study: At doses from 0.01 to 10 mg/kg, patients were given intravenous ivuxolimab every 2 weeks. Prior anti-PD-1, anti-PD-L1 or anti-CTLA-4 therapy was allowed; around 40% had some. Averaging about 60 years in age, with a range of roughly 23 to 85, the cohort was approximately 87% male.

The junction had 8 bases not matched to a gene; V was cut back by 4 bases and J by 6 bases. The CDR3 is 15 residues long. Germline CDR1 is KGHSH and CDR2 is LQKENI. This table comes from immunoSEQ multiplex PCR, and its TCRdb copy is limited to in-frame clones, with some not included. Of some 100,000 clones in the sample, approximately 90% were seen once. The gene calls are TRBV18 and TRBJ2-2; 7 positions match TRBD1. This specimen was CD4+ or CD8+ T cells sorted from blood, taken in a trial of the OX40 agonist ivuxolimab. The receptor was derived from an adult with an advanced solid tumor such as melanoma, head and neck, liver or kidney cancer. The CDR3 DNA is TGTGCCAGCTCACGAGACAGGGCCGGGTCCGGGGAGCTGTTTTTT. This codes for CASSRDRAGSGELFF.